The 17 T cell receptor beta chains below come from one sample, sequenced in a study of blood T cell repertoires in COVID-19. Assay: immunoSEQ multiplex PCR; the TCRdb copy retains only in-frame clones and omits some. Among tens of thousands of clones listed, approximately 77% were seen once. Sequencing was carried out using peripheral blood. The origin of the receptors is a woman in her sixties or seventies with acute or convalescent COVID-19.

The chain has TRBV6-4 and TRBJ2-1; 7 bases are shared with TRBD1. The germline CDR1 and CDR2 sequences are MRHNA and SNTAGT. V shed 3 bases, J shed 6 bases, and the junction held 2 bases outside the gene matches. The CDR3 sequence is 13 residues long. CDR3 coding DNA: TGTGCCAGCAGTGAAACAGGGGTCAATGAGCAGTTCTTC. Its protein is CASSETGVNEQFF.

This sequence joins TRBV19 and TRBJ1-2, with 9 nucleotides matching TRBD1. V gave up 4 bases and J gave up 4 bases; unmatched junction bases: 4. Germline-derived CDR1 and CDR2 are LNHDA and SQIVND (reference sequence). The CDR3 totals 14 residues. The CDR3 spells CASSRDRAAYGYTF. Written as DNA, the CDR3 is TGTGCCAGTAGTAGGGACAGGGCGGCCTATGGCTACACCTTC.

This chain joins TRBV28 and TRBJ2-1, with a tentative D call TRBD1 (6 bases). V shed 3 bases and J shed 7 bases, with 7 bases lying between them. The CDR3 runs to 12 residues. Looked up from germline, CDR1 is MDHEN and CDR2 is SYDVKM. The CDR3 DNA reads as TGTGCCAGCAGTTTCGACAGGAATGAGCAGTTCTTC. As protein: CASSFDRNEQFF.

The V call is TRBV5-6, the J call TRBJ1-2, with D hard to call. Germline CDR1 is SGHDT and CDR2 is YYEEEE. V gave up 0 bases and J gave up 2 bases, with 14 bases separating them. CDR3 length: 16 residues. The CDR3: CASSLAGSGVNYGYTF. CDR3 DNA: TGTGCCAGCAGCTTGGCCGGGTCCGGGGTAAACTATGGCTACACCTTC.

The chain is built from TRBV11-2 and TRBJ2-1; weak D call: TRBD1 (6 bases). From germline, CDR1 is SGHAT and CDR2 FQNNGV. The CDR3 totals 16 residues. Trimming removed 5 bases from V and 6 bases from J, with 20 bases in between. CDR3 coding DNA: TGTGCCAGCAGCCCAGGGTTGGGGGCGGGCTTCAATGAGCAGTTCTTC. Protein product: CASSPGLGAGFNEQFF.

This rearrangement joins TRBV6-6 to TRBJ1-4, with 10 bases fitting TRBD1. The V and J ends lost 8 bases and 8 bases, in that order; junction bases with no gene match: 8. The CDR3 extends over 14 amino acids. From germline, CDR1 is MNHNY and CDR2 SVGAGI (reference sequence). DNA for the CDR3: TGTGCCAGCGGCGGACAGGGGGTGGTAGAAAAACTGTTTTTT. It codes for CASGGQGVVEKLFF.

V is TRBV6-5 and J is TRBJ2-1; 7 nucleotides line up with TRBD2. This CDR3 spans 14 amino acids. J was trimmed by 5 bases and V by 6 bases; bases with no gene match: 7. Germline V gives CDR1 MNHEY, CDR2 SVGAGI. CDR3 region: CASRLASLNNEQFF. The CDR3 DNA reads as TGTGCCAGCAGACTAGCGTCCTTAAACAATGAGCAGTTCTTC.

The CDR3 region has the DNA TGCGCCAGCAGCTTGACATTCGGGTCAAACTACGAGCAGTACTTC. Amino acid sequence: CASSLTFGSNYEQYF. V and J are TRBV5-1 and TRBJ2-7; D not certain. Trimming pared 1 base from V and 3 bases from J, leaving 14 bases between. The CDR3 length is 15 residues. Germline V CDR1 and CDR2: SGHRS, YFSETQ.

The rearrangement joins TRBV19 to TRBJ1-1, with D possibly TRBD1 on 5 matching bases. This CDR3 is built from 11 residues. Between the trimmed V and J ends, which lost 8 bases and 1 base, there was a span of 5 bases. The germline gives CDR1 LNHDA, CDR2 SQIVND (reference sequence). The CDR3 here is CASQGNTEAFF. DNA for the CDR3: TGTGCCAGTCAGGGGAACACTGAAGCTTTCTTT.

This chain links TRBV30 with TRBJ1-2; 11 bases align to TRBD1. This CDR3 has 13 residues. Germline CDR1 and CDR2: GTSNPN and SVGIG (reference sequence). With 1 base clipped from V and 13 bases from J, the junction kept 8 bases outside the gene matches. The CDR3 protein is CAWSEGQGAYGTF. The CDR3 DNA follows: TGTGCCTGGAGTGAAGGACAGGGGGCTTATGGCACCTTC.

The chain combines TRBV24-1 with TRBJ2-5, with 7 bases lining up with TRBD1. The CDR3 sequence is 15 residues long. With 6 bases clipped from V and 1 base from J, the junction kept 7 bases outside the gene matches. Germline V gene sequence: CDR1 KGHDR, CDR2 SFDVKD. The CDR3 spells CATSFTRTGQETQYF. CDR3 sequence (DNA): TGTGCCACCAGTTTCACCCGGACAGGCCAAGAGACCCAGTACTTC.

This rearrangement joins TRBV11-2 to TRBJ2-5; D is uncertain. The V gene's germline CDR1 is SGHAT and CDR2 FQNNGV. This CDR3 comprises 15 residues. Between the trimmed V and J ends, which lost 0 bases and 3 bases, there was a span of 11 bases. DNA of the CDR3: TGTGCCAGCAGCTTAGATCGGGTTCGGAAAGAGACCCAGTACTTC. Protein product: CASSLDRVRKETQYF. Full variable domain (missing parts from reference TRBV11-2 and TRBJ2-5): EAGVAQSPRYKIIEKRQSVAFWCNPISGHATLYWYQQILGQGPKLLIQFQNNGVVDDSQLPKDRFSAERLKGVDSTLKIQPAKLEDSAVYLCASSLDRVRKETQYFGPGTRLLVL.

The CDR3 DNA reads TGTGCCGCCTCGACAGGCCGCGGGGCCAACGTCCTGACTTTC. Amino acid sequence: CAASTGRGANVLTF. The V and J genes are TRBV24-1 and TRBJ2-6, with D perhaps TRBD1 (6 bases). The CDR3 sequence is 14 residues long. The V end was cut by 12 bases, the J end by 4 bases, with 15 bases between. The germline V gene has CDR1 KGHDR and CDR2 SFDVKD.

J is TRBJ1-1 and V is TRBV14; 7 bases match TRBD1. The V gene end was trimmed by 4 bases and the J gene end by 1 base; junction bases not matched to a gene: 9. The CDR3 is 16 residues long. The germline V gene encodes CDR1 SGHDN and CDR2 FVKESK. CDR3 residues: CASSPQGVGWNTEAFF. The DNA of the CDR3 is TGTGCCAGCAGCCCGCAGGGGGTAGGGTGGAACACTGAAGCTTTCTTT.

In this sample, this clone turned up once. This sequence joins TRBV21-1 and TRBJ2-5; TRBD1, the D gene given by the table, was not confirmed from the DNA. TRBV21-1 is a recognized pseudogene. The CDR3 is 14 residues long. The CDR3 bases are TGTGCCAGCAGCTATCGGGACAGGGGCGAGACCCAGTACTTC. Residues: CASSYRDRGETQYF.

The J gene is TRBJ2-7, the V gene TRBV30; D perhaps matches TRBD1 (5 bases). Between the trimmed V and J ends, which lost 2 bases and 0 bases, there was a span of 8 bases. The CDR3 runs to 13 residues. CDR1 and CDR2 from the germline V gene are GTSNPN and SVGIG (reference sequence). The CDR3 coding sequence is TGTGCCTGGAGTAGACAGCTCTCCTACGAGCAGTACTTC. It specifies CAWSRQLSYEQYF.

J is TRBJ2-4 and V is TRBV28; D is perhaps TRBD2 (6 bases). The CDR3 covers 15 residues. V was cut by 3 bases and J by 1 base, with 10 bases left in between. Germline V gene data show CDR1 as MDHEN and CDR2 as SYDVKM. The CDR3 coding sequence is TGTGCCAGCAGTTTGGGAGGATTCGCCAAAAACATTCAGTACTTC. Encoded protein: CASSLGGFAKNIQYF.